Listed here is a single TCR beta chain. Its binding antigen is unknown. Nothing much larger sits one base from this clone, and base qualities are not available. This sample is drawn from a study of blood T cells in healthy people across ages (dated by TCRdb to between 2014 and 2016). Regarding the complete study: In model experiments, template switching captured roughly one uniquely barcoded TCR beta cDNA molecule for every two T cells. To track age-related changes in TCR beta repertoire diversity, the study relied on deep sequencing normalized with unique cDNA molecular identifiers. The donors were split into four age groups: young (average approximately 16 years), middle-aged (roughly 39), aged (more than 60) and long-lived (more than 80). To avoid experimental bias, donors of different ages were randomly spread across the sequencing lanes. Using the same blood draw, the study looked at two additional independent replicas of 1 million unique cDNA reads for two donors, one aged 18 to 30 and the other aged 80 or older. General conclusions and limits of the study: The CMV infection status of donors was not known, potentially confounding age-related changes in expanded clonotypes. Since profiling was done on bulk unsorted PBMCs, naive and antigen-experienced compartments could not be conclusively compared. As age increased, observed TCR beta diversity per million T cells dropped in a roughly linear way, and a significant reduction was already evident by age 40. Estimates of total diversity from one million sequenced T cells were regarded as lower bounds and underestimates. Compared with the aged group, the long-lived group had more naive CD4+ T cells, fewer expanded clones and increased TCR diversity, a pattern suggesting age selection. Observed TCR beta diversity correlated strongly with the percentage of naive T cells measured by flow cytometry.

The approximately 41 donors, aged about 6 to 95 years, were systemically healthy Caucasian individuals from Russia. Roughly 11 milliliters of peripheral blood were drawn from each donor into EDTA-treated Vacutainer tubes. Ficoll-Paque density-gradient centrifugation was used to isolate PBMCs, with at least 6.5 million obtained per sample. Total RNA was extracted from PBMCs with Trizol reagent, with at least 5 micrograms obtained per sample. For every donor, an aliquot of PBMCs went through flow cytometry to measure the percentages of naive CD45RAhigh/CD27high T cells. The receptor library was made with 5' RACE. Sequencing relied on an Illumina HiSeq 2500. The second PCR ran for roughly 7 to 12 cycles and used a J-beta primer mix along with a sample-barcoded 5' primer. A unique molecular identifier was introduced onto each TCR beta cDNA molecule by a template-switch 5' adaptor carrying 12 random nucleotides. Each sample yielded at least 2.5 million CDR3-containing paired-end reads. First-strand cDNA was synthesized from all RNA with the Mint cDNA synthesis kit, primed by a TRBC-specific oligonucleotide. All cDNA was treated with uracil-DNA glycosylase and then went through a first 18-cycle PCR with the universal primers M1SS and BC2_uni_R. Per the authors' processing: Normalization of each sample was performed by random selection of 1 million high-quality reads, each carrying a distinct molecular identifier. Instead of being binned into consensus sequences, reads with shared molecular identifiers were discarded. CDR3 identification, clonotype clustering and error correction used MiTCR with a Q25 quality threshold and the strictest error-elimination algorithm. Lower-bound total TCR beta diversity was estimated with a nonparametric unseen species model using Euler transformation. The public reads were reanalyzed by TCRdb: fastp trimming at Q25, MiXCR alignment, in-frame beta chains only. Duplicate CDR3 protein sequences are folded into a single record with the most common DNA and genes. TCRdb, not the authors, supplied the V and J calls. For this sample the table gives hundreds of thousands of distinct CDR3 sequences, of which around 32% were detected only once. The ten largest clones take up approximately 15% of the sample.

Including cysteine and phenylalanine, the CDR3 has 16 amino acids. Just the 48-base CDR3 DNA is kept, in frame starting at base 1. Unmatched junction bases come to 9, with V trimmed by 3 bases and J by 5 bases. The CDR1 and CDR2 encoded by the germline V gene (reference sequence) are LNHDA and SQIVND. The receptor was isolated from a woman older than 75 in good health. Donor details come from another sample of the same person, matched by shared clones. The chain is encoded by TRBV19 joined to TRBJ2-5, with 10 bases matching TRBD2. The sample comprised blood. The CDR3 protein: CASSMSRSGGSETQYF. The bases read TGTGCCAGTAGTATGTCTCGTAGCGGGGGGTCGGAGACCCAGTACTTC.